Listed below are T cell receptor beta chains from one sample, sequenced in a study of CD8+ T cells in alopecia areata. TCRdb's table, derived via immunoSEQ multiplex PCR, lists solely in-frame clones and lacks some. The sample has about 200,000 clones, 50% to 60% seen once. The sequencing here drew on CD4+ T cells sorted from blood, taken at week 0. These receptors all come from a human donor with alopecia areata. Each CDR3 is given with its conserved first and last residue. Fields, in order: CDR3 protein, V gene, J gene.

CDR3: CASSLNGQGTEAFF
V: TRBV27
J: TRBJ1-1

CDR3: CASSQVGVPFSGANVLTF
V: TRBV4-1
J: TRBJ2-6

CDR3: CASSTGELRSEQFF
V: TRBV11-2
J: TRBJ2-1

CDR3: CSVDPQGGDEQFF
V: TRBV29-1
J: TRBJ2-1

CDR3: CASSERGVGYTF
V: TRBV6-5
J: TRBJ1-2

CDR3: CASRPLGTGSGYTF
V: TRBV6-5
J: TRBJ1-2

CDR3: CAWSPKEARRTDTQYF
V: TRBV30
J: TRBJ2-3

CDR3: CAWKIAGIDGYTF
V: TRBV30
J: TRBJ1-2

CDR3: CASSQDHRVSSGNTIYF
V: TRBV14
J: TRBJ1-3

CDR3: CASSEGVLDGYGYTF
V: TRBV6-1
J: TRBJ1-2

CDR3: CSVEHRGPEAFF
V: TRBV29-1
J: TRBJ1-1

CDR3: CASSQPSSTGMNTEAFF
V: TRBV11-2
J: TRBJ1-1

CDR3: CASVQSSGNTIYF
V: TRBV6-1
J: TRBJ1-3

CDR3: CASSGLARTQETQYF
V: TRBV6-1
J: TRBJ2-5

CDR3: CASSPRSMNTEAFF
V: TRBV18
J: TRBJ1-1

CDR3: CASSLAGDTEAFF
V: TRBV5-1
J: TRBJ1-1

CDR3: CSVELSSGYEQYF
V: TRBV29-1
J: TRBJ2-7

CDR3: CASSFSGAGEQYF
V: TRBV5-1
J: TRBJ2-7

CDR3: CASSYGYTF
V: TRBV7-3
J: TRBJ1-2

CDR3: CASSRQNEQFF
V: TRBV6-6
J: TRBJ2-1

CDR3: CAWRPYTF
V: TRBV30
J: TRBJ1-2

CDR3: CSASGTYGYTF
V: TRBV29-1
J: TRBJ1-2

CDR3: CASSPDGQGRREKLFF
V: TRBV7-9
J: TRBJ1-4

CDR3: CSVEGGRVEGYTF
V: TRBV29-1
J: TRBJ1-2

CDR3: CASSLRAGQGRTDTQYF
V: TRBV7-3
J: TRBJ2-3

CDR3: CASSQDAGQGINNQPQHF
V: TRBV4-2
J: TRBJ1-5

CDR3: CASSQGDRALYGYTF
V: TRBV4-2
J: TRBJ1-2

CDR3: CASSFRLDGYTF
V: TRBV7-3
J: TRBJ1-2

CDR3: CSGGQLNTEAFF
V: TRBV29-1
J: TRBJ1-1

CDR3: CAWSMAVGTFF
V: TRBV30
J: TRBJ1-1

CDR3: CASTGWDRGHGYTF
V: TRBV11-2
J: TRBJ1-2

CDR3: CSLVSSYNEQFF
V: TRBV29-1
J: TRBJ2-1

CDR3: CSVELSMGEKLFF
V: TRBV29-1
J: TRBJ1-4

CDR3: CASSGTGLAGGPRSF
V: TRBV9
J: TRBJ2-7

CDR3: CASSSIPGLAGAEQYF
V: TRBV7-9
J: TRBJ2-7

CDR3: CSVDLTGAVHEQFF
V: TRBV29-1
J: TRBJ2-1

CDR3: CASSLEFTSVQPQHF
V: TRBV7-2
J: TRBJ1-5

CDR3: CSVVGALAETQYF
V: TRBV29-1
J: TRBJ2-5

CDR3: CASSTDPRDPGNEQFF
V: TRBV9
J: TRBJ2-1

CDR3: CASSHPPGPTGYEQYF
V: TRBV14
J: TRBJ2-7

CDR3: CASSQTSLAKNIQYF
V: TRBV4-2
J: TRBJ2-4